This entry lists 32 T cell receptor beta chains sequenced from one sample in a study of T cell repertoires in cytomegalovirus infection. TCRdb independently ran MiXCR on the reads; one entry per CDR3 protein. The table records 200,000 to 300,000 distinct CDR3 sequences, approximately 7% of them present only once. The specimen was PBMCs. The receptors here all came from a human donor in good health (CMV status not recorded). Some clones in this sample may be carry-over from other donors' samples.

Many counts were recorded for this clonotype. The CDR3 spells CSAARGPGETQYF. DNA of the CDR3: TGCAGTGCCGCGCGGGGTCCTGGGGAGACCCAGTACTTC. V gene TRBV20-1 combines with J gene TRBJ2-5; TRBD2 might be the D (6 bases). From germline, CDR1 is DFQATT and CDR2 SNEGSKA (reference sequence). The CDR3 has 13 residues. Trimming removed 6 bases from V and 5 bases from J, with 16 bases in between.

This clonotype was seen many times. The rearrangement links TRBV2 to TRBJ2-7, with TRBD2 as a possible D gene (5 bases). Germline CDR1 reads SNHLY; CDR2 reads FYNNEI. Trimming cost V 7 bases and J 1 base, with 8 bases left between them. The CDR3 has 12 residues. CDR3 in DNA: TGTGCCAGCAAAGGGAGATCCTACGAGCAGTACTTC. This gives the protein CASKGRSYEQYF.

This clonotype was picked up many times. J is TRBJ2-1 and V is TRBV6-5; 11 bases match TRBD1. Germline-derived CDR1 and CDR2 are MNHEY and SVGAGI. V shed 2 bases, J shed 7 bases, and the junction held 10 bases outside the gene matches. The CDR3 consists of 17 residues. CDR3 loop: CASSYPIGQGAVNEQFF. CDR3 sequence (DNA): TGTGCCAGCAGTTACCCGATAGGACAGGGGGCGGTAAATGAGCAGTTCTTC.

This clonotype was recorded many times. The CDR3 DNA reads as TGCAGCGTTGAAGATCCAGAACAGGTGAACACCGGGGAGCTGTTTTTT. Protein sequence: CSVEDPEQVNTGELFF. The chain has TRBV29-1 and TRBJ2-2, with D tentatively TRBD1 (5 bases). V lost 0 bases and J lost 1, with 12 bases in between. This CDR3 spans 16 amino acids. CDR1 SQVTM and CDR2 ANQGSEA come from the germline V gene.

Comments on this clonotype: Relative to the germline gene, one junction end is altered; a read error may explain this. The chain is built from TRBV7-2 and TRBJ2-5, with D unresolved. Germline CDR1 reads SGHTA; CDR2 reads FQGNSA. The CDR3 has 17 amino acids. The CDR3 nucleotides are TGTGCCAGCAGCTTAGCGGCCGGTCAGGCCCCCCAAGAGAGCCAGTATTTC. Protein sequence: CASSLAAGQAPQESQYF.

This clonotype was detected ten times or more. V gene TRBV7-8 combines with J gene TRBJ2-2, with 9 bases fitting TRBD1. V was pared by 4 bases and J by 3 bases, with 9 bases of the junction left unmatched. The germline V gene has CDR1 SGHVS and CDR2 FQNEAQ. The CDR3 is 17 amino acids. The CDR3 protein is CASSSEAGQGHTGELFF. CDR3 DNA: TGTGCCAGCAGCTCCGAGGCTGGACAGGGGCACACCGGGGAGCTGTTTTTT.

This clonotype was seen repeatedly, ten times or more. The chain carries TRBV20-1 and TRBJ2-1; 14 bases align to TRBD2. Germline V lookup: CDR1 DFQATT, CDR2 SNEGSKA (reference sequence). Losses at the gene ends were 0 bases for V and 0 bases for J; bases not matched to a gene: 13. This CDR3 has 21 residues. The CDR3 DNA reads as TGCAGTGCTAGAGATCGTTTCGGACTAGCGGGAGGACAGAGCTCCTACAATGAGCAGTTCTTC. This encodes CSARDRFGLAGGQSSYNEQFF.

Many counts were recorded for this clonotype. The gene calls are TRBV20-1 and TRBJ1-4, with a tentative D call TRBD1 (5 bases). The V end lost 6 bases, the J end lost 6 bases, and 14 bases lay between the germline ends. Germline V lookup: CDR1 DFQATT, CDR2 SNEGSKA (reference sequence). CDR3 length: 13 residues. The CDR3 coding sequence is TGCAGTGCCCCGGGGGTAATGGATGAAAAACTGTTTTTT. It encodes CSAPGVMDEKLFF.

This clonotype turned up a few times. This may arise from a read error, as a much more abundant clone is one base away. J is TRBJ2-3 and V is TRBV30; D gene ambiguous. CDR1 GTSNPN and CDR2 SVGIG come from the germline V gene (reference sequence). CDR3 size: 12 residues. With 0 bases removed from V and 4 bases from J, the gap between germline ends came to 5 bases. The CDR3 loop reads CAWSVLSDTQYF. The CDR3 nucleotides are TGTGCCTGGAGTGTACTCTCAGATACGCAGTATTTT. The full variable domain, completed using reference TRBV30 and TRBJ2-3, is SQTIHQWPATLVQPVGSPLSLECTVEGTSNPNLYWYRQAAGRGLQLLFYSVGIGQISSEVPQNLSASRPQDRQFILSSKKLLLSDSGFYLCAWSVLSDTQYFGPGTRLTVL.

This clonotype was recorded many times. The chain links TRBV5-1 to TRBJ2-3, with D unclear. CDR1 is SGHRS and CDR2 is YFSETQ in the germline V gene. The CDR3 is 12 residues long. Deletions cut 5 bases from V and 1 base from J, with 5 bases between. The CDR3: CASRDGTDTQYF. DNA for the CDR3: TGCGCCAGCAGGGACGGCACAGATACGCAGTATTTT. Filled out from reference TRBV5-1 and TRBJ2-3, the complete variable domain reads KAGVTQTPRYLIKTRGQQVTLSCSPISGHRSVSWYQQTPGQGLQFLFEYFSETQRNKGNFPGRFSGRQFSNSRSEMNVSTLELGDSALYLCASRDGTDTQYFGPGTRLTVL.

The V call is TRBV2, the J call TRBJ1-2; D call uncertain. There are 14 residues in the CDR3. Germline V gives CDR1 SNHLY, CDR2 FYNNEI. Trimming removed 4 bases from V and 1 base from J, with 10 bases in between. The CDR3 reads CASSARAINYGYTF. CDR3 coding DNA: TGTGCCAGCAGTGCAAGGGCCATTAACTATGGCTACACCTTC.

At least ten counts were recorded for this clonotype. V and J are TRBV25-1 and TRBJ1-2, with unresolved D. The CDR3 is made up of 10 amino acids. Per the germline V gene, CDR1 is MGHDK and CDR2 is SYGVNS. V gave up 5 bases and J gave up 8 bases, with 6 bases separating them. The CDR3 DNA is TGTGCCAGCAGTAATATAGGCTACACCTTC. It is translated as CASSNIGYTF.

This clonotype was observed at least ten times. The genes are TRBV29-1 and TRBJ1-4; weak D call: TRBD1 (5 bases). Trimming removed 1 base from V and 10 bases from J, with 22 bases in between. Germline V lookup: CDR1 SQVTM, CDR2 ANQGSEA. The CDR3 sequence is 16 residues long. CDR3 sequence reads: CSVEGDARDDFGKLFF. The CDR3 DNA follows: TGCAGCGTTGAAGGCGATGCCCGGGACGACTTTGGAAAACTGTTTTTT.

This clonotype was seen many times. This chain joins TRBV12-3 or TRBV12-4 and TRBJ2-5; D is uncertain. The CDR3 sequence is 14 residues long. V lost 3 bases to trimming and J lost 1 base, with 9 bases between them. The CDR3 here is CASSLGNFQETQYF. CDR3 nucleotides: TGTGCCAGCAGTTTGGGGAACTTCCAAGAGACCCAGTACTTC.

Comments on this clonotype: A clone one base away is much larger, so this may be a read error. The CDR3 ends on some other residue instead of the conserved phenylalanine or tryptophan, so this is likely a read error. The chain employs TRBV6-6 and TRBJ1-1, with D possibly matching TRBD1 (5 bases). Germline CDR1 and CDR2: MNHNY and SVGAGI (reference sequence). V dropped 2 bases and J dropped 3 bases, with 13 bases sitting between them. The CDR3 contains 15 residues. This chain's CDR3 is CASSYPGGRDTEAFL. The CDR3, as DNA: TGTGCCAGCAGTTACCCCGGGGGACGGGACACTGAAGCTTTCCTT.

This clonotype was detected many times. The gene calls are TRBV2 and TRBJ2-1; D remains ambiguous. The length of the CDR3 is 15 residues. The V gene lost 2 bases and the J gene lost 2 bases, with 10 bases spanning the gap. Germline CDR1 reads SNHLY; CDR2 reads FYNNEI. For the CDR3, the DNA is TGTGCCAGCAGTGAAAGGCACCGTCCCTACAATGAGCAGTTCTTC. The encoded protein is CASSERHRPYNEQFF.

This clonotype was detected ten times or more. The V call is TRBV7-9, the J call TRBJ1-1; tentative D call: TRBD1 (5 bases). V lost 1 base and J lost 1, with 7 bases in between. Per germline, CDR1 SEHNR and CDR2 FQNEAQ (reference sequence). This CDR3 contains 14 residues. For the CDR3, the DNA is TGTGCCAGCAGCTTAGAGGGACGGAACACTGAAGCTTTCTTT. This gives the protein CASSLEGRNTEAFF. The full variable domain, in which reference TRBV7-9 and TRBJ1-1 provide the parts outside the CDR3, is DTGVSQNPRHKITKRGQNVTFRCDPISEHNRLYWYRQTLGQGPEFLTYFQNEAQLEKSRLLSDRFSAERPKGSFSTLEIQRTEQGDSAMYLCASSLEGRNTEAFFGQGTRLTVV.

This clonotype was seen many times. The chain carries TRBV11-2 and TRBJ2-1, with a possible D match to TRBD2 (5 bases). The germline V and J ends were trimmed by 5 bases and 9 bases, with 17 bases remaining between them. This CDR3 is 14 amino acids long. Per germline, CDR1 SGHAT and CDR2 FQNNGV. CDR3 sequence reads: CASSPPVGDPEQFF. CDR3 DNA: TGTGCCAGCAGCCCACCGGTCGGGGATCCTGAGCAGTTCTTC.

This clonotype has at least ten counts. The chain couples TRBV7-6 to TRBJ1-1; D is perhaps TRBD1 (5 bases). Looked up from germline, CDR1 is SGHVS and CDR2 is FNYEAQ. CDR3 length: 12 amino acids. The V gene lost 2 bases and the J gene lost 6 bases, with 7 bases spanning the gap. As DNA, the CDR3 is TGTGCCAGCAGCTTATCAGGGTCTGAAGCTTTCTTT. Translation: CASSLSGSEAFF.

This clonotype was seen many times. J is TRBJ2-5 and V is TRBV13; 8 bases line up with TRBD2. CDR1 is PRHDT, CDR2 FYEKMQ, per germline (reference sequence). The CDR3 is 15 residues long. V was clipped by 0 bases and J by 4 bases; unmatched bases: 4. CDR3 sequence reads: CASSLGGGAGETQYF. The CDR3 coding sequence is TGTGCCAGCAGCTTAGGCGGGGGGGCCGGAGAGACCCAGTACTTC.

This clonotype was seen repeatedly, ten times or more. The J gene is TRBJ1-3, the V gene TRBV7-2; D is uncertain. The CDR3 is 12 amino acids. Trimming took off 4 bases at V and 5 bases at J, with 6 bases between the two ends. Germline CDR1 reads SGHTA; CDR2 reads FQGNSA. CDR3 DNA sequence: TGTGCCAGCAGCTCCGAAAGAAACACCATATATTTT. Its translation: CASSSERNTIYF.

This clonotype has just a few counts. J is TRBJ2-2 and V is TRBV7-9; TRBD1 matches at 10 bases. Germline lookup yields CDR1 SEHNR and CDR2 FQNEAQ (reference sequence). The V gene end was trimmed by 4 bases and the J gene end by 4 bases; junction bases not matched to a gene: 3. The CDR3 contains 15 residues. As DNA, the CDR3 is TGTGCCAGCAGCTGGGGGGACAGGGGCACCGGGGAGCTGTTTTTT. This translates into CASSWGDRGTGELFF.

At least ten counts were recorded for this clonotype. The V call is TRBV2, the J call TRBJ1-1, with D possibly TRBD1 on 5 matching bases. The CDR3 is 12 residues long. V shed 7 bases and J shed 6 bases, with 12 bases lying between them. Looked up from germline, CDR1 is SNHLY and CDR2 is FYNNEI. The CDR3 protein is CASNPGGAEAFF. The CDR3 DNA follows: TGTGCCAGCAATCCGGGGGGGGCTGAAGCTTTCTTT. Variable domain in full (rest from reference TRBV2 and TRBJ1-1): EPEVTQTPSHQVTQMGQEVILRCVPISNHLYFYWYRQILGQKVEFLVSFYNNEISEKSEIFDDQFSVERPDGSNFTLKIRSTKLEDSAMYFCASNPGGAEAFFGQGTRLTVV.

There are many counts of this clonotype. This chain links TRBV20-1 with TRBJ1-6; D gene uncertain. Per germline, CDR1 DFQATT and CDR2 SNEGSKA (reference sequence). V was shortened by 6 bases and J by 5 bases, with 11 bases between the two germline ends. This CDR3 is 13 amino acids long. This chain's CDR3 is CSAYKTDNSPLHF. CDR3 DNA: TGCAGTGCCTATAAGACGGATAATTCACCCCTCCACTTT.

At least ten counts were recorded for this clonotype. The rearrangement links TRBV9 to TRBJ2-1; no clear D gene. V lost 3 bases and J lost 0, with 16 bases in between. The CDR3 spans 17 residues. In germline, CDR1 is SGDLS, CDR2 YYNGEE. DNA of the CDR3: TGTGCCAGCAGCGAGCCCTTAGACGGCTACTCCTACAATGAGCAGTTCTTC. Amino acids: CASSEPLDGYSYNEQFF.

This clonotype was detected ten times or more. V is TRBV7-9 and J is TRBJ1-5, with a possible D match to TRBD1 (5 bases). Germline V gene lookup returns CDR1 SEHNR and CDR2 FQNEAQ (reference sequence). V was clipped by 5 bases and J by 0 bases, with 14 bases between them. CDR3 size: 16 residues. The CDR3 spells CASSPSGRDSNQPQHF. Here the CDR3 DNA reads TGTGCCAGCAGCCCCTCGGGCAGGGATAGCAATCAGCCCCAGCATTTT.

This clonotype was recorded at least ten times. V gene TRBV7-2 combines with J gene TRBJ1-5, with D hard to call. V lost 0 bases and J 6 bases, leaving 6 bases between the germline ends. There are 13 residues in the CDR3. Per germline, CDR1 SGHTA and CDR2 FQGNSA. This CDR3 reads CASSLAVAQPQHF. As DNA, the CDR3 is TGTGCCAGCAGCTTAGCGGTGGCTCAGCCCCAGCATTTT.

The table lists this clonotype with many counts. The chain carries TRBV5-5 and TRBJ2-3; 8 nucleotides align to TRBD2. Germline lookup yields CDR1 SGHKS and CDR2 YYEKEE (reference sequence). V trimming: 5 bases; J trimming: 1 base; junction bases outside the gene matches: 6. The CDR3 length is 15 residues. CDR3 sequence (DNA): TGTGCCAGCAGTTCAGCGGGGGCCCGCACAGATACGCAGTATTTT. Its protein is CASSSAGARTDTQYF.

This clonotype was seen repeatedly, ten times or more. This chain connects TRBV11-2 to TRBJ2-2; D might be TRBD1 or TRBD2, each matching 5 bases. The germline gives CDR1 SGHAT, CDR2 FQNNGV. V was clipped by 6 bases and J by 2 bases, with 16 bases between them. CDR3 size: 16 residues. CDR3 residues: CASSRGASRNTGELFF. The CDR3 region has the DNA TGTGCCAGCAGTCGAGGGGCCTCTAGAAACACCGGGGAGCTGTTTTTT.

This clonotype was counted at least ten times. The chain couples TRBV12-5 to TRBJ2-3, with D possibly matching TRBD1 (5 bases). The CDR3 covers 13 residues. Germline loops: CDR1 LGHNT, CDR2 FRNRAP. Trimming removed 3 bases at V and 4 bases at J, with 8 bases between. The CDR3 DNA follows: TGTGCTAGTGGTTTCTCAGGGTCAGATACGCAGTATTTT. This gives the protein CASGFSGSDTQYF.

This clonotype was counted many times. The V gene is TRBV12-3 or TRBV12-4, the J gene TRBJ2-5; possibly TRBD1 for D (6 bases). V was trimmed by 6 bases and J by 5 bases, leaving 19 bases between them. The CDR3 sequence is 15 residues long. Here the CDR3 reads CASSSQGRGRETQYF. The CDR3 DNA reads TGTGCCAGCAGCAGTCAGGGCAGGGGACGGGAGACCCAGTACTTC.

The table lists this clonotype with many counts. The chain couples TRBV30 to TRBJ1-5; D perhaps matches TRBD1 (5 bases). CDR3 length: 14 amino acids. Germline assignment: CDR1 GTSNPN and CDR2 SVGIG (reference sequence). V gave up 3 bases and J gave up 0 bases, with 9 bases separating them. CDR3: CAWSPGASNQPQHF. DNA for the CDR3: TGTGCCTGGAGCCCTGGGGCTAGCAATCAGCCCCAGCATTTT.